This T cell receptor beta chain was profiled in a study of Graves' ophthalmopathy and Graves' hyperthyroidism (dated by TCRdb to between 2017 and 2018). Study-wide context: Peripheral blood samples were taken at the time of initial diagnosis, before any treatment was given. For independent validation, a separate cohort was made up of around 19 hyperthyroidism patients plus 17 patients who later progressed from hyperthyroidism to ophthalmopathy. T-cell repertoires of thyroid tissue and blood were compared in about six hyperthyroidism patients. In total, some 140 blood samples were TCR-sequenced: 40 to 45 ophthalmopathy, around 75 hyperthyroidism and approximately 17 hyperthyroidism-to-ophthalmopathy patients. The roughly 99 discovery patients were divided at random into training and test sets in a 7:3 ratio. TCR beta repertoire signatures were used to distinguish Graves' ophthalmopathy from Graves' hyperthyroidism and to predict progression to ophthalmopathy. Following sample collection, hyperthyroidism patients were given methimazole at a starting dose of 30 mg daily, and ophthalmopathy patients were given high-dose intravenous methylprednisolone. To explore V-J signatures that separate ophthalmopathy from hyperthyroidism, a discovery set of 95 to 100 patients was enrolled, consisting of 40 to 45 with ophthalmopathy and about 60 with stable hyperthyroidism. Results and caveats for the whole study, not just this receptor: Most of the expanded thyroid clonotypes with a frequency above 0.001 were also detected in blood, and it was suggested that the thyroid immune response may be reflected by blood repertoires. In validation, the model predicted ophthalmopathy progression with 70.59% sensitivity and around 72% specificity; some 13 predicted patients were CT-confirmed with GO in a median of approximately six months. Ophthalmopathy was separated from stable hyperthyroidism by the 13-signature model with 85% to 90% sensitivity and 81.08% specificity in cross-validation and with 80%/75% in the test set. Sample size was not predetermined statistically, and investigators were not blinded to group allocation.

This clonotype was recorded at least ten times. Its cognate antigen has yet to be identified. Base qualities are not at hand, and no much larger clone is one base apart. Trimming at the junction amounts to 10 bases on V and 7 bases on J, and the germline ends lie 14 bases apart. CDR1 LNHDA and CDR2 SQIVND were looked up in the germline V gene (reference sequence). Including cysteine and phenylalanine, the CDR3 has 13 amino acids. Only the CDR3 portion is preserved as DNA: 39 bases, with reading frame beginning at the first base. Stable hyperthyroidism was defined as no progression to ophthalmopathy within 18 months of follow-up. Hyperthyroidism patients were newly diagnosed, with disease duration under 2 months, and aged 18 to 65 years. Patients with other autoimmune diseases, uncontrolled infections, pregnancy or lactation were excluded. Clinical symptoms, serum thyroxine, TRAb, thyroid ultrasound and orbital computed tomography formed the basis of the diagnosis. Using Ficoll-Paque density gradient centrifugation, PBMCs were isolated from 10 ml of fresh peripheral blood. Trizol reagent was used to extract the total RNA, and its quality was then checked on an Agilent 2100 Bioanalyzer.

For repertoire sequencing, TCR beta CDR3 regions were amplified from RNA transcripts. The first round was an RT-PCR using HTBI primers with the Qiagen OneStep RT-PCR kit, and this first round was followed by a second-round multiplex PCR, then size selection and purification. Libraries were sequenced on an Illumina HiSeq2000 using paired-end 100 bp reads. For the original study's pipeline: SOAPnuke was used to process the reads, throwing out any read that had adapters, had uncalled bases, had a mean Phred below 15, or lacked an exact constant-primer or identifier match. COPE v1.2.5 was used to merge the high-quality paired reads. Unique nucleotide sequences were defined as clonotypes and aligned to IMGT TRB V, D and J references using MiTCR v1.1. The analysis was limited to V-J combinations with a frequency above 0.0001, which together covered roughly 99% of repertoires. A TCR clonal expansion and chaos score per V-J combination was defined as the ratio of F50 clonal expansion to chaos observed in the TCRdist matrix. Welch's t-statistics and random forest were used to narrow the features down to 10 to 15 V-J combinations, which were then fed into a naive Bayes classifier. The similarity between thyroid and blood repertoires was quantified using the Morisita-Horn index. TCRdb handled the public reads itself, with Q25 trimming in fastp and clone calling in MiXCR, and kept productive beta chains. Merged by CDR3 protein, the rows form single entries marked with the most common genes and DNA. TCRdb's processing, not the study's, gives the V and J calls here. The sample yields under 800,000 distinct CDR3 sequences; about 20% were counted once. In total, the top ten clones hold approximately 6.9% of the sample.

Sequences were obtained from peripheral blood. This clonotype originated in a woman between 18 and 29 years old with stable Graves' hyperthyroidism. Some clones in this sample may be carry-over from other donors' samples. Donor details come from another sample of the same person, matched by shared clones. Rearrangement joined TRBV19 to TRBJ1-6; 6 matching bases give a weak D call of TRBD1. The sequenced DNA: TGTGCCACTACGGACAGCAGGAATTCACCCCTCCACTTT. Translation gives CATTDSRNSPLHF. Extended through the reference TRBV19 and TRBJ1-6 proteins, this CDR3 yields the full variable domain: DGGITQSPKYLFRKEGQNVTLSCEQNLNHDAMYWYRQDPGQGLRLIYYSQIVNDFQKGDIAEGYSVSREKKESFPLTVTSAQKNPTAFYLCATTDSRNSPLHFGNGTRLTVT.